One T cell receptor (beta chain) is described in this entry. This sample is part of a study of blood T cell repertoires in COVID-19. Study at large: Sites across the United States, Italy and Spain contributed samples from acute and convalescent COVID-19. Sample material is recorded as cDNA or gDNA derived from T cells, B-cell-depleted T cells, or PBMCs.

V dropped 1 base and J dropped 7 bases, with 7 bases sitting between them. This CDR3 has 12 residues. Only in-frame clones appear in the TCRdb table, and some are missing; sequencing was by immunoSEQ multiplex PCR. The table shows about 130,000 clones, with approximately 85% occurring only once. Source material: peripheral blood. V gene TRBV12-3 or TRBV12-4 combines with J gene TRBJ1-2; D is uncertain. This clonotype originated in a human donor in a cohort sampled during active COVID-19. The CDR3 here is CASSLGRGGYTF. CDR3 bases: TGTGCCAGCAGTTTAGGCAGAGGTGGCTACACCTTC.